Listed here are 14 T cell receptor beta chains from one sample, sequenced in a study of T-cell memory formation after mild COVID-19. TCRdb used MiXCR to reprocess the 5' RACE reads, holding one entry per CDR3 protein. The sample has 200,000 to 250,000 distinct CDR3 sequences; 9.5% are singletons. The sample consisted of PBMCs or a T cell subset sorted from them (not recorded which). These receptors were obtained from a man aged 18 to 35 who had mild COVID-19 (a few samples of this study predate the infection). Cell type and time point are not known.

The CDR3 coding sequence is TGCAGCGTCTTGCTGCAGAACAATCAGCCCCAGCATTTT. Translated: CSVLLQNNQPQHF. This chain connects TRBV29-1 to TRBJ1-5, with D uncertain. CDR1 is SQVTM, CDR2 ANQGSEA, per germline. The V and J ends lost 6 bases and 3 bases respectively, with 12 bases between them. This CDR3 region has 13 residues.

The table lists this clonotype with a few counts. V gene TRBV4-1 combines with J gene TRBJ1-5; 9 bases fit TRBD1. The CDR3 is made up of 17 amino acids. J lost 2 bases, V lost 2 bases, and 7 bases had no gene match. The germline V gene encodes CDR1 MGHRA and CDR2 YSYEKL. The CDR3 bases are TGCGCCAGCAGCCAAAGGGGGGACAGGGCGGGCAATCAGCCCCAGCATTTT. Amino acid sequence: CASSQRGDRAGNQPQHF.

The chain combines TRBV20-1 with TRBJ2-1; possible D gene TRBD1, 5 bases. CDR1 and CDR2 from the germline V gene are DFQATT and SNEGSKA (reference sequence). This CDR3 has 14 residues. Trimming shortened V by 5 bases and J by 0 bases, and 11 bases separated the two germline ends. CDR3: CSALGERSYNEQFF. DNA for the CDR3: TGCAGTGCTTTAGGGGAACGCTCCTACAATGAGCAGTTCTTC.

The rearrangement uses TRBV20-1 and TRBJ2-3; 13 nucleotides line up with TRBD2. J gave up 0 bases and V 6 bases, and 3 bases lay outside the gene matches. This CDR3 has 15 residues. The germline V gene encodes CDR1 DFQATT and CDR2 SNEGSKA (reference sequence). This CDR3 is CSATTSGGSTDTQYF. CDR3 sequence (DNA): TGCAGTGCCACGACTAGCGGGGGGAGCACAGATACGCAGTATTTT.

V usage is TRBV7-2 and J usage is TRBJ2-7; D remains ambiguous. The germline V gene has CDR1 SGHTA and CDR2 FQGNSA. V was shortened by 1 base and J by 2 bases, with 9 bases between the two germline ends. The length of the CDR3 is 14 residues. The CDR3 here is CASSLDPQAYEQYV. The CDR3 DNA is TGTGCCAGCAGCTTAGACCCCCAGGCCTACGAGCAGTACGTC.

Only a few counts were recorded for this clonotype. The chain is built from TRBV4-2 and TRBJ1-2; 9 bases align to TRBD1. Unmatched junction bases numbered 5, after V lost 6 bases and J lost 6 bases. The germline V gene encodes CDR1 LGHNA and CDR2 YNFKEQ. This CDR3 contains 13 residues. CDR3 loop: CASSPTGGDGYTF. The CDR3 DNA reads TGTGCCAGCAGTCCCACAGGGGGCGATGGCTACACCTTC.

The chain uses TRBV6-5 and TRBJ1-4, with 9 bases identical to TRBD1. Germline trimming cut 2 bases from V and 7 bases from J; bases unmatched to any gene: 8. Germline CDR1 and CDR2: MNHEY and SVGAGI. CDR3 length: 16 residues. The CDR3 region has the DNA TGTGCCAGCAGTTACGCAAGACAGGGGGAGAGTGAAAAACTGTTTTTT. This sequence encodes CASSYARQGESEKLFF.

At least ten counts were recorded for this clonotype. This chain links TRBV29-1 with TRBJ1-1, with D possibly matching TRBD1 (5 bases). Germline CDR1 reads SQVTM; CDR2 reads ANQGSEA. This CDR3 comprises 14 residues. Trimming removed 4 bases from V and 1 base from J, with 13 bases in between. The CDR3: CSVARLTGNTEAFF. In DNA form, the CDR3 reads TGCAGCGTTGCTCGTTTAACAGGGAACACTGAAGCTTTCTTT.

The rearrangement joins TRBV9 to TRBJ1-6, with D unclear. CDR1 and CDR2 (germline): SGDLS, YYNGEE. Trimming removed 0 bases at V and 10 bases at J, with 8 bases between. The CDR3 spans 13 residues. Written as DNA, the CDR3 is TGTGCCAGCAGCGTAGGGGTTGGGTCACCCCTCCACTTT. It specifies CASSVGVGSPLHF.

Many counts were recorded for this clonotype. CDR3 bases: TGTGCCAGCAGCCAGGGACAGCTGGTGCAAGAGACCCAGTACTTC. As protein: CASSQGQLVQETQYF. The rearrangement uses TRBV12-3 or TRBV12-4 and TRBJ2-5, with 7 positions matching TRBD1. The CDR3 consists of 15 residues. Trimming at V came to 6 bases and at J to 2 bases, leaving 9 bases not matched to a gene.

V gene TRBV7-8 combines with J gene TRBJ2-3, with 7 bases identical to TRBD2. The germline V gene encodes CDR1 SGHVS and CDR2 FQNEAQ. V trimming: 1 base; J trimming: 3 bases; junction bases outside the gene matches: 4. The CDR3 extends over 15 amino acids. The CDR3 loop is CASSLDERGTDTQYF. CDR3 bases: TGTGCCAGCAGCTTAGATGAGCGGGGAACAGATACGCAGTATTTT.

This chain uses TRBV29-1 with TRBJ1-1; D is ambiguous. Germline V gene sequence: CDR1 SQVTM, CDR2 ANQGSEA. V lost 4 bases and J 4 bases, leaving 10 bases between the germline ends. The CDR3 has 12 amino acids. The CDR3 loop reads CSVVQVTTEAFF. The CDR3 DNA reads TGCAGCGTTGTCCAGGTTACCACTGAAGCTTTCTTT.

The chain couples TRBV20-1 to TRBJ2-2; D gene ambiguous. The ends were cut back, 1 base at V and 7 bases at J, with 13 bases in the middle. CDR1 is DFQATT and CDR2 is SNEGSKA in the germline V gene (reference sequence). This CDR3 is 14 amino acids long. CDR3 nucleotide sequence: TGCAGTGCTAGAGCCTGGACCCCGGACGGGGAGCTGTTTTTT. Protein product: CSARAWTPDGELFF.

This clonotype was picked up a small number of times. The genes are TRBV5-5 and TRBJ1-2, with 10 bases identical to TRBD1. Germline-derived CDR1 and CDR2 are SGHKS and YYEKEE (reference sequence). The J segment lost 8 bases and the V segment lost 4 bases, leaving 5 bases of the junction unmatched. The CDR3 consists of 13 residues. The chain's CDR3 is CASSPGTGVGYTF. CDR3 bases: TGTGCCAGCAGCCCGGGGACAGGGGTAGGCTACACCTTC.